Described below is a single TCR beta chain sequence and its context. Its specificity is not known. TCRdb's table, derived via immunoSEQ multiplex PCR, lists solely in-frame clones and lacks some. The sample lists roughly 130,000 clones, about 93% occurring once. Pooled together were second doses at about 4 or about 12 weeks. The length of the CDR3 is 15 residues. With 8 bases removed from V and 7 bases from J, the gap between germline ends came to 21 bases. Germline lookup yields CDR1 ENHRY and CDR2 SYGVKD. This specimen comes from a study of T cell responses to AZD1222 COVID-19 vaccine. Study-wide results and caveats: In the spike-specific TCR repertoire, nearly half reportedly target unmutated variant regions. Rises in breadth and depth of Spike-specific TCRs came after two AZD1222 doses. In a largely white British group with more females than males, clonal diversity was possibly underestimated.

This specimen was peripheral blood, taken 28 days after the second AZD1222 dose. This chain joins TRBV10-3 and TRBJ1-3; D is possibly TRBD1 (5 bases). The receptor was isolated from an adult who received the AZD1222 COVID-19 vaccine. This chain's CDR3 is CAIGIHTEDSNTIYF. CDR3 coding DNA: TGTGCCATCGGAATACATACCGAAGACAGTAACACCATATATTTT.